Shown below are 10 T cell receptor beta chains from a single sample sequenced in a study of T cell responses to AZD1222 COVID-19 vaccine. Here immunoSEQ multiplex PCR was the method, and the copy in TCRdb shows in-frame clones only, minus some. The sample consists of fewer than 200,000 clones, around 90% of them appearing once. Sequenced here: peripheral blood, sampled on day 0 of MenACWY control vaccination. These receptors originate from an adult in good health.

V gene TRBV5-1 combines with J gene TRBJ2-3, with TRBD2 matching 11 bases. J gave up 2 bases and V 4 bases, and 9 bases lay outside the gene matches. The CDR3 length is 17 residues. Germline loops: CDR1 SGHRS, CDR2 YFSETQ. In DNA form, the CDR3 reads TGCGCCAGCAGCCCTGATCTAGCGGGGGGATACACAGATACGCAGTATTTT. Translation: CASSPDLAGGYTDTQYF. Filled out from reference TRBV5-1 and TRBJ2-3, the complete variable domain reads KAGVTQTPRYLIKTRGQQVTLSCSPISGHRSVSWYQQTPGQGLQFLFEYFSETQRNKGNFPGRFSGRQFSNSRSEMNVSTLELGDSALYLCASSPDLAGGYTDTQYFGPGTRLTVL.

CDR3 DNA sequence: TGCGCCAGCAGCTTGAGACCGTACCAAGAGACCCAGTACTTC. Encoded protein: CASSLRPYQETQYF. This chain uses TRBV5-1 with TRBJ2-5; D remains ambiguous. Trimming took 1 base from V and 0 from J, leaving 7 bases between them. In germline, CDR1 is SGHRS, CDR2 YFSETQ. The CDR3 is 14 amino acids.

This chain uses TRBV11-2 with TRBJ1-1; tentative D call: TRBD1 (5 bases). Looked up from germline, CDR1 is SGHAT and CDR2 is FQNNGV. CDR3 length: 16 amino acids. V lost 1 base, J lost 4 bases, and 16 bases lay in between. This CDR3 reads CASSLGQGGVGTEAFF. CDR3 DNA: TGTGCCAGCAGCTTAGGGCAGGGTGGAGTAGGCACTGAAGCTTTCTTT. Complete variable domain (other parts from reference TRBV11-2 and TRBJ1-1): EAGVAQSPRYKIIEKRQSVAFWCNPISGHATLYWYQQILGQGPKLLIQFQNNGVVDDSQLPKDRFSAERLKGVDSTLKIQPAKLEDSAVYLCASSLGQGGVGTEAFFGQGTRLTVV.

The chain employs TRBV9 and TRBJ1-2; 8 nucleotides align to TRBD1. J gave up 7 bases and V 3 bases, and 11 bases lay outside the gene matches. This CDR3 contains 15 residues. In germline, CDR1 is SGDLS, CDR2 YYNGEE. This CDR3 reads CASSAYQGARGGYTF. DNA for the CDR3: TGTGCCAGCAGCGCTTACCAGGGGGCGCGGGGTGGCTACACCTTC.

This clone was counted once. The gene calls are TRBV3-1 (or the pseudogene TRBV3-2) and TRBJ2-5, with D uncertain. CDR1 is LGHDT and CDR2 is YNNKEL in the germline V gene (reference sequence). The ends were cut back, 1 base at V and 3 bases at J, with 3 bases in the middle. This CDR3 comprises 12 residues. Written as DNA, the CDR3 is TGTGCCAGCAGCCAAGGGGAAGAGACCCAGTACTTC. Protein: CASSQGEETQYF.

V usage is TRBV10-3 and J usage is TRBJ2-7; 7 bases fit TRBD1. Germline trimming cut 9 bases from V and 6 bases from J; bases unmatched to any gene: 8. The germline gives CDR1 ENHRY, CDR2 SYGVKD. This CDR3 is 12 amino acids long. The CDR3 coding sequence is TGTGCCATATGCGACAGGGTCGGCGAGCAGTACTTC. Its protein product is CAICDRVGEQYF.

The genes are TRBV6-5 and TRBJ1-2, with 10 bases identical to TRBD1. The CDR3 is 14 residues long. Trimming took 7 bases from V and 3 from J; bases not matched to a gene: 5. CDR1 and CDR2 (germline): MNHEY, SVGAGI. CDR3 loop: CASKPGQGYYGYTF. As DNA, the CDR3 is TGTGCCAGCAAACCGGGACAGGGGTACTATGGCTACACCTTC.

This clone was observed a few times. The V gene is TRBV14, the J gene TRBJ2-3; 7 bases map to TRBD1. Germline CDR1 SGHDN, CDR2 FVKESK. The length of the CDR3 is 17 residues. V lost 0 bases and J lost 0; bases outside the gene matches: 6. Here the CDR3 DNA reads TGTGCCAGCAGCCAAGATCGAAGGGGGCGAAGCACAGATACGCAGTATTTT. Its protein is CASSQDRRGRSTDTQYF.

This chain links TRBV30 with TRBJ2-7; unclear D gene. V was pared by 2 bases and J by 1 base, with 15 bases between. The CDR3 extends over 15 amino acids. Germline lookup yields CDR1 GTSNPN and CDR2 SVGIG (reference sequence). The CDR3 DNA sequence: TGTGCCTGGAGTCCAGCCCGGCGTCGGTCCTACGAGCAGTACTTC. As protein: CAWSPARRRSYEQYF. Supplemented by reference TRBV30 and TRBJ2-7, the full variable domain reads SQTIHQWPATLVQPVGSPLSLECTVEGTSNPNLYWYRQAAGRGLQLLFYSVGIGQISSEVPQNLSASRPQDRQFILSSKKLLLSDSGFYLCAWSPARRRSYEQYFGPGTRLTVT.

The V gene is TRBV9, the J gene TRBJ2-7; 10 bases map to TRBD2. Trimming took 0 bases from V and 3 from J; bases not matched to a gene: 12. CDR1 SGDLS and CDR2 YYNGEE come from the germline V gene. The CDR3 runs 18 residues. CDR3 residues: CASSVGSSGGLWGYEQYF. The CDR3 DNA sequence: TGTGCCAGCAGCGTAGGGTCTAGCGGGGGACTCTGGGGCTACGAGCAGTACTTC.